The next 17 T cell receptor beta chains were all read from a single sample in a study of CD8+CD57+ T cells in acquired aplastic anemia (dated 2018 in TCRdb). Patients chosen for sequencing had shown expansion of CD8+CD57+ cells by flow cytometry. The sample was run on an Illumina HiSeq 2000. Profiling of TCR beta VDJ combinations and CDR3 sequences used genomic DNA as the template. The public sequencing data were trimmed at Q25 with fastp and processed into clonotypes with MiXCR by TCRdb, which kept only in-frame beta chains. For every CDR3 protein sequence, its rows merge into one entry that carries the most common genes and DNA. The sample table shows approximately 250,000 distinct CDR3 sequences, and approximately 79% are seen once. In total, the top ten clones hold 40% to 50% of the sample. The sequenced sample was sorted CD4+, CD8+, or CD8+CD57+ T cells (not recorded which) from PBMCs. Receptors were obtained from a human donor with aplastic anemia.

In this sample, this clonotype turned up many times. One junction end does not reproduce the germline sequence, and a read error may be involved. The chain uses TRBV4-1 and TRBJ1-1; 7 bases align to TRBD1. The V gene's germline CDR1 is MGHRA and CDR2 YSYEKL. CDR3 length: 14 residues. The CDR3 region has the DNA TGCGCCAACAGCCTGGGGGAGGGGGCCCGTGAAGCTTTCTTT. Amino acids: CANSLGEGAREAFF.

Turning to this clonotype: No conserved phenylalanine or tryptophan ends this CDR3, so it is likely a read error. No DNA is shown, since the ends of the CDR3 on it are uncertain; the CDR3 is the one TCRdb lists. The genes are TRBV15 and TRBJ2-4. From its first to its last residue, the CDR3 has 12 amino acids. The germline V gene has CDR1 LNHNV and CDR2 YYDKDF (reference sequence). The CDR3 spells CASSGGGNNQSL.

The V gene is TRBV7-3, the J gene TRBJ2-7, with a possible D match to TRBD1 (7 bases). Looked up from germline, CDR1 is SGHTA and CDR2 is FQGTGA. The CDR3 is 18 residues long. Trimming took 4 bases from V and 2 from J, leaving 24 bases between them. The CDR3 region has the DNA TGTGCCAGCAGCTCTCTCCCCGGCGGGACAGCCCTTACCTACGAGCAGTACGTC. It yields the protein CASSSLPGGTALTYEQYV.

A word on this clonotype: One junction end does not reproduce the germline sequence, and a read error may be involved. J is TRBJ2-7 and V is TRBV7-3; D may match TRBD1 or TRBD2 (5 bases each). Germline CDR1 SGHTA, CDR2 FQGTGA. The CDR3 is 14 amino acids. CDR3: CATSGRGRAYKQYF. Here the CDR3 DNA reads TGTGCCACCAGCGGCCGGGGACGAGCCTACAAGCAGTACTTC.

The J gene is TRBJ2-1, the V gene TRBV11-2; no clear D gene. CDR3 length: 12 amino acids. V lost 0 bases and J 12 bases, leaving 9 bases between the germline ends. Germline values: CDR1 SGHAT, CDR2 FQNNGV. The CDR3 DNA sequence: TGTGCCAGCAGCTTAGATGGGTGGGGGCAGTTCTTC. This sequence encodes CASSLDGWGQFF.

The rearrangement uses TRBV7-8 and TRBJ1-1; D possibly corresponds to TRBD1 (5 bases). The germline gives CDR1 SGHVS, CDR2 FQNEAQ. V gave up 3 bases and J gave up 5 bases, with 16 bases separating them. CDR3 length: 15 residues. The DNA for the CDR3 is TGTGCCAGCAGCTTCGGGGGAGGTGCCGGTACTGAAGCTTTCTTT. It yields the protein CASSFGGGAGTEAFF.

This rearrangement joins TRBV7-9 to TRBJ2-1; TRBD1 or TRBD2 may be the D gene (6 bases each). CDR3 size: 16 residues. The germline V gene has CDR1 SEHNR and CDR2 FQNEAQ (reference sequence). The V gene lost 4 bases and the J gene lost 10 bases, with 23 bases spanning the gap. CDR3 coding DNA: TGTGCCAGCAGCTCTCAACAGGGCGGGAACACCGAGGAGCAGTTCTTC. The encoded protein is CASSSQQGGNTEEQFF.

The rearrangement links TRBV7-9 to TRBJ2-5; D unresolved. Trimming pared 5 bases from V and 12 bases from J, leaving 22 bases between. This CDR3 contains 14 residues. Germline CDR1 reads SEHNR; CDR2 reads FQNEAQ (reference sequence). CDR3 residues: CASSRGSEQASKYF. In DNA form, the CDR3 reads TGTGCCAGCAGCAGAGGCAGCGAGCAAGCGAGCAAGTACTTC.

Points on this clonotype: The junction does not match germline at one end; this may be a read error. V is TRBV15 and J is TRBJ2-3; D possibly matches TRBD1 or TRBD2 (5 bases each). The CDR3 has 14 amino acids. CDR1 is LNHNV, CDR2 YYDKDF, per germline (reference sequence). The CDR3 DNA reads as TGTGCCAGCAGCTGCCGGGGCGTACCCGATGAGCAGTACTTT. Its protein is CASSCRGVPDEQYF.

The chain uses TRBV7-2 and TRBJ2-3, with D perhaps matching TRBD2 (6 bases). Between the trimmed V and J ends, which lost 4 bases and 12 bases, there was a span of 20 bases. CDR3 length equals 14 residues. Germline-derived CDR1 and CDR2 are SGHTA and FQGNSA. The CDR3 here is CASSWAEGPDYQYF. CDR3 sequence (DNA): TGTGCCAGCAGCTGGGCGGAGGGCCCCGACTATCAGTATTTT.

The chain uses TRBV7-9 and TRBJ2-7; 8 nucleotides align to TRBD1. The CDR3 runs to 15 residues. Germline assignment: CDR1 SEHNR and CDR2 FQNEAQ (reference sequence). V gave up 3 bases and J gave up 10 bases; unmatched junction bases: 14. DNA of the CDR3: TGTGCCAGCAGCTTTCCCCAGGGGGCGAGGTATGAACAGTACGTC. Translated, it gives CASSFPQGARYEQYV.

This chain links TRBV9 with TRBJ1-6; D is undetermined. CDR3 size: 14 residues. Per the germline V gene, CDR1 is SGDLS and CDR2 is YYNGEE. Trimming shortened V by 4 bases and J by 19 bases, and 24 bases separated the two germline ends. CDR3 nucleotides: TGTGCCAGCAGCCTAAGGACCCTAGACACCGGGGAGCACTTT. As protein: CASSLRTLDTGEHF.

This rearrangement joins TRBV9 to TRBJ2-1; the match to TRBD2 covers 8 bases. The V gene's germline CDR1 is SGDLS and CDR2 YYNGEE. The CDR3 consists of 15 residues. Unmatched junction bases numbered 16, after V lost 4 bases and J lost 13 bases. CDR3 amino acids: CASSLDDPRGDPQFF. DNA for the CDR3: TGTGCCAGCAGCCTAGATGATCCGCGGGGGGATCCCCAGTTCTTC.

The chain uses TRBV24-1 and TRBJ2-7; TRBD1 agrees at 8 bases. J was trimmed by 6 bases and V by 7 bases; bases with no gene match: 16. The CDR3 extends over 16 amino acids. Per the germline V gene, CDR1 is KGHDR and CDR2 is SFDVKD. CDR3 in DNA: TGTGCCACCAGGGTAACGGGACAGGCAAACCTGGCCGAGCAGTACGTC. This codes for CATRVTGQANLAEQYV.

This chain uses TRBV9 with TRBJ2-7; no firm D call. V was cut by 4 bases and J by 8 bases, with 25 bases left in between. This CDR3 has 16 amino acids. CDR1 and CDR2 (germline): SGDLS, YYNGEE. The CDR3 DNA reads TGTGCCAGCAGCACACACCAGAACTCCTACAATGACCAGCAGTACGTC. Translating it yields CASSTHQNSYNDQQYV.

V is TRBV19 and J is TRBJ1-1; D gene ambiguous. There are 15 residues in the CDR3. Trimming took 0 bases from V and 2 from J, leaving 10 bases between them. Germline V gives CDR1 LNHDA, CDR2 SQIVND (reference sequence). Written as DNA, the CDR3 is TGTGCCAGTAGTATAGATCTCGCAGGCAACACTGAAGCTTTCTTT. Its translation is CASSIDLAGNTEAFF. Using reference TRBV19 and TRBJ1-1 for the parts outside the CDR3, the full variable domain is DGGITQSPKYLFRKEGQNVTLSCEQNLNHDAMYWYRQDPGQGLRLIYYSQIVNDFQKGDIAEGYSVSREKKESFPLTVTSAQKNPTAFYLCASSIDLAGNTEAFFGQGTRLTVV.

This chain connects TRBV7-8 to TRBJ2-1; D perhaps matches TRBD2 (6 bases). This CDR3 has 16 amino acids. V was trimmed by 2 bases and J by 13 bases, leaving 24 bases between them. In germline, CDR1 is SGHVS, CDR2 FQNEAQ. The CDR3 is CASSLQGGRGTQYQFF. CDR3 DNA: TGTGCCAGCAGCTTACAGGGAGGCCGCGGGACGCAGTATCAGTTCTTC.